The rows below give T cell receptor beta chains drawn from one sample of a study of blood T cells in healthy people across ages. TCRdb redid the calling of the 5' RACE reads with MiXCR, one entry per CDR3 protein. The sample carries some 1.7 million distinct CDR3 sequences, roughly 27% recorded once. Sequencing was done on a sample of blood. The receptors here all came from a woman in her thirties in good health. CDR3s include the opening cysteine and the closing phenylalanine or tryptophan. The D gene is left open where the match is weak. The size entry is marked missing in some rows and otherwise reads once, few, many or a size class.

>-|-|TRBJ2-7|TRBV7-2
CASSSPPGTQTYEQYF
TGTGCCAGCAGCTCCCCCCCCGGGACACAAACCTACGAGCAGTACTTC
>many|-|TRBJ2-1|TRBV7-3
CASSLSREGEQFF
TGTGCCAGCAGCTTAAGCCGGGAAGGTGAGCAGTTCTTC
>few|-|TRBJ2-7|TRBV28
CASSGHDSYEQYF
TGTGCCAGCAGCGGACACGACAGCTACGAGCAGTACTTC
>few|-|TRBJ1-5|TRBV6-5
CASRAYSGPQHF
TGTGCCAGCAGAGCTTACAGTGGGCCCCAGCATTTT
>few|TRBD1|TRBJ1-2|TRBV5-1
CASTGTGPLGYTF
TGCGCCAGCACCGGGACAGGACCTCTAGGCTACACCTTC
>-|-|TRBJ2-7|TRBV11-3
CASSSSVGYEQYF
TGTGCCAGCAGTTCCTCGGTGGGATACGAGCAGTACTTC
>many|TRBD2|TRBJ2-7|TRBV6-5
CASSRPSYSGYEQYF
TGTGCCAGCAGCCGACCTTCATATAGCGGGTACGAGCAGTACTTC
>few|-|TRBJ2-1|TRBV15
CATSAVSYNEQFF
TGTGCCACCTCAGCTGTTTCCTACAATGAGCAGTTCTTC
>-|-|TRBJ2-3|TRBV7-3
CASSSTGAYTDARYF
TGTGCCAGCAGTTCCACGGGGGCATACACAGATGCGCGGTATTTT
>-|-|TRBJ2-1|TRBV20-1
CSARERDAYNEQFF
TGCAGTGCTAGAGAGCGCGACGCCTACAATGAGCAGTTCTTC
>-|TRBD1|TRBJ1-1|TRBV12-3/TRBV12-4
CASSTYRGMNTEAFF
TGTGCCAGCAGCACCTACAGGGGGATGAACACTGAAGCTTTCTTT
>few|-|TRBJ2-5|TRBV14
CASSQVSGSETQYF
TGTGCCAGCAGCCAAGTATCCGGGAGCGAGACCCAGTACTTC
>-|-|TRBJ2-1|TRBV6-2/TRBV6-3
CASSYALVYNEQFF
TGTGCCAGCAGTTACGCCCTGGTGTACAATGAGCAGTTCTTC
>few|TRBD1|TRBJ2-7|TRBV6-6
CASSPTGIEHEQYF
TGTGCCAGCAGTCCGACAGGGATTGAGCACGAGCAGTACTTC
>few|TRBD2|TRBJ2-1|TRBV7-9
CASRPGLAGGPNNEQFF
TGTGCCAGCAGGCCGGGACTAGCGGGAGGGCCAAACAATGAGCAGTTCTTC
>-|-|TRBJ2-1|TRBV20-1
CSARPGTGGSYNEQFF
TGCAGTGCTAGACCAGGGACCGGAGGTTCGTACAATGAGCAGTTCTTC
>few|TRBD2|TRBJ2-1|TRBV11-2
CASRLAGLGDDEQFF
TGTGCCAGCAGGTTGGCTGGACTAGGAGACGATGAGCAGTTCTTC
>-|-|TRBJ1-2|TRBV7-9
CASSLAGSSGYTF
TGTGCCAGCAGCTTAGCAGGCTCATCCGGCTACACCTTC
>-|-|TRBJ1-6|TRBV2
CASSDREGSPLHF
TGTGCCAGCAGTGACAGGGAAGGCTCACCCCTCCACTTT
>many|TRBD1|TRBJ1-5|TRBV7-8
CASSGTDQSQPQHF
TGTGCCAGCAGCGGGACAGACCAGAGTCAGCCCCAGCATTTT
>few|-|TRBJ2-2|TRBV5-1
CASSGEANTGELFF
TGCGCCAGCAGTGGGGAAGCGAACACCGGGGAGCTGTTTTTT
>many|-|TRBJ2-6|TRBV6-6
CASSYGPRAGANVLTF
TGTGCCAGCAGTTACGGGCCCCGCGCTGGGGCCAACGTCCTGACTTTC
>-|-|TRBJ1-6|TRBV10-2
CASRGNRDNSPLHF
TGCGCCAGCCGGGGGAACAGGGATAATTCACCCCTCCACTTT
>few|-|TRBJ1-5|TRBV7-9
CASSSTHSNRPQHF
TGTGCCAGCAGCTCGACACATAGCAATCGGCCCCAGCATTTT
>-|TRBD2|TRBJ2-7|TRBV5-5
CASNPRMREDEQYF
TGTGCCAGCAACCCCCGAATGCGGGAGGACGAGCAGTACTTC
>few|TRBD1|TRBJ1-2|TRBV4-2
CASSQDSGAPAGGGYTF
TGTGCCAGCAGCCAAGATTCGGGAGCGCCGGCAGGGGGCGGCTACACCTTC
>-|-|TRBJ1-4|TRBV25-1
CASSVQPNEKLFF
TGTGCCAGCAGTGTACAGCCTAATGAAAAACTGTTTTTT
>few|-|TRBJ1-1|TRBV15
CATSRGPSNTEAFF
TGTGCCACCAGCAGAGGCCCTTCGAACACTGAAGCTTTCTTT
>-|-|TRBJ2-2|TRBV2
CASSPQNVGELFF
TGTGCCAGCAGTCCCCAGAACGTCGGGGAGCTGTTTTTT
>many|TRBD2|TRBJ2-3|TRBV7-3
CASSPSAGGTDTQYF
TGTGCCAGCAGCCCGTCGGCGGGGGGCACAGATACGCAGTATTTT
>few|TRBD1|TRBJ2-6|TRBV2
CASGTGGVGANVLTF
TGTGCCAGTGGGACAGGGGGCGTTGGGGCCAACGTCCTGACTTTC
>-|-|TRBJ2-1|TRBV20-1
CSARDPTYNEQFF
TGCAGTGCTAGAGATCCCACCTACAATGAGCAGTTCTTC
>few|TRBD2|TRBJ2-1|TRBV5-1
CASSLTSGSWSSYNEQFF
TGCGCCAGCAGCTTAACTAGCGGGAGTTGGAGCTCCTACAATGAGCAGTTCTTC
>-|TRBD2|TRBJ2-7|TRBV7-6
CVSSLESSGACEQYF
TGTGTCAGCAGCTTAGAGTCTAGCGGAGCCTGCGAGCAGTACTTC
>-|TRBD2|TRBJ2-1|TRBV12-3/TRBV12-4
CASNQLAGRNEQFF
TGTGCCAGCAACCAACTAGCGGGTCGCAATGAGCAGTTCTTC
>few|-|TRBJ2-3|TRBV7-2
CASSLGRGQNTDTQYF
TGTGCCAGCAGCTTAGGGCGGGGACAAAACACAGATACGCAGTATTTT
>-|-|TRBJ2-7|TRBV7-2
CASSLAGLRLYEQYF
TGTGCCAGCAGCTTAGCGGGTCTGAGGTTGTACGAGCAGTACTTC
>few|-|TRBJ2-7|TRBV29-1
CSVGWLGRVLYYEQYF
TGCAGCGTTGGATGGCTCGGGCGGGTGCTCTACTACGAGCAGTACTTC
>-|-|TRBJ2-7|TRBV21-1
CASSKLAGNSYEQYF
TGTGCCAGCAGCAAACTAGCGGGCAACTCCTACGAGCAGTACTTC
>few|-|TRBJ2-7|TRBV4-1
CASSPDSGRLHEQYF
TGCGCCAGCAGCCCAGACTCGGGGAGACTTCACGAGCAGTACTTC
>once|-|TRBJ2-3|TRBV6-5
CAGSKDSEPDTQYF
TGTGCCGGCAGTAAGGACTCGGAACCAGATACGCAGTATTTT
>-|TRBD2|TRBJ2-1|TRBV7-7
CASSLGRLAPLSEQFF
TGTGCCAGCAGCTTGGGGCGACTAGCCCCCCTGAGTGAGCAGTTCTTC
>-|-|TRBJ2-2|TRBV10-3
CAISEFETGELFF
TGTGCCATCAGTGAGTTTGAGACCGGGGAGCTGTTTTTT
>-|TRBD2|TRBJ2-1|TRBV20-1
CSARAVAGGGYNEQFF
TGCAGTGCTAGAGCGGTAGCGGGAGGAGGTTACAATGAGCAGTTCTTC
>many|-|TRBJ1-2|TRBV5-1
CASSEAGLGDYGYTF
TGCGCCAGCAGCGAAGCAGGGCTAGGTGACTATGGCTACACCTTC
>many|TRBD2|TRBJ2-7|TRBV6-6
CASSPRTSGEYEQYF
TGTGCCAGCAGTCCAAGGACTAGCGGGGAATACGAGCAGTACTTC
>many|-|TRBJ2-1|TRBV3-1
CASSQRLIENNEQFF
TGTGCCAGCAGCCAAAGGCTCATCGAGAACAATGAGCAGTTCTTC